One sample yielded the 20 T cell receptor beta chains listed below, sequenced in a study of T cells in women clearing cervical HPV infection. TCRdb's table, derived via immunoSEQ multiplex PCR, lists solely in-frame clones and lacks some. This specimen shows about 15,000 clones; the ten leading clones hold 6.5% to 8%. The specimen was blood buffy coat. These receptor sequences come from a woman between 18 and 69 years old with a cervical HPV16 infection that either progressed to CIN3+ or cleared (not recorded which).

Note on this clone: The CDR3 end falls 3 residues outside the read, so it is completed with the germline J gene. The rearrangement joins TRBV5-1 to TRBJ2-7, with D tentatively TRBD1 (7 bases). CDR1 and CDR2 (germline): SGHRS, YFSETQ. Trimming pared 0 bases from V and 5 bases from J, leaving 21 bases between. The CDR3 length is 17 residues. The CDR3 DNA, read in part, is TGCGCCAGCAGCTTGGGGGCAGGGGGTCGTTGGAGGGACGAG. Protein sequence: CASSLGAGGRWRDE. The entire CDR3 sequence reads CASSLGAGGRWRDEQYF. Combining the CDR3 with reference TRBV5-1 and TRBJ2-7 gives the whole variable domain KAGVTQTPRYLIKTRGQQVTLSCSPISGHRSVSWYQQTPGQGLQFLFEYFSETQRNKGNFPGRFSGRQFSNSRSEMNVSTLELGDSALYLCASSLGAGGRWRDEQYFGPGTRLTVT.

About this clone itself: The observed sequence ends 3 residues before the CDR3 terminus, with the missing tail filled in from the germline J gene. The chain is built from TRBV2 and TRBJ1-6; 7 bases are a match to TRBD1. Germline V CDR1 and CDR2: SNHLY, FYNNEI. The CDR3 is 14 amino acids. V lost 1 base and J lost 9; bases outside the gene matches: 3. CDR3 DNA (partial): TGTGCCAGCAGTGAAGGACAGGGAATTTCACCC. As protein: CASSEGQGISP. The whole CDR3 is CASSEGQGISPLHF.

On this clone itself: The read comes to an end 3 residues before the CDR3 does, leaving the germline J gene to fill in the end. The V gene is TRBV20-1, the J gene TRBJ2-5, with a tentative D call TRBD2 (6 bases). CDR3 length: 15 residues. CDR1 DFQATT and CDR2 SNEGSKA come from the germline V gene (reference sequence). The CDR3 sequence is CSATGLTSRIDTQYF. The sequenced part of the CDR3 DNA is TGCAGTGCTACCGGTCTGACTAGTAGGATCGATACC.

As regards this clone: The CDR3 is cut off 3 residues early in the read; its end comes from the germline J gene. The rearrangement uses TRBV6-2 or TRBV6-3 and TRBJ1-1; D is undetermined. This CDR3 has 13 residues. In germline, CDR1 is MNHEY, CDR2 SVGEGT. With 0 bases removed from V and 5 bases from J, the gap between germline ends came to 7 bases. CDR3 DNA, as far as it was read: TGTGCCAGCAGTTACTCGATGCGAACTGAA. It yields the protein CASSYSMRTE. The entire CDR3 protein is CASSYSMRTEAFF.

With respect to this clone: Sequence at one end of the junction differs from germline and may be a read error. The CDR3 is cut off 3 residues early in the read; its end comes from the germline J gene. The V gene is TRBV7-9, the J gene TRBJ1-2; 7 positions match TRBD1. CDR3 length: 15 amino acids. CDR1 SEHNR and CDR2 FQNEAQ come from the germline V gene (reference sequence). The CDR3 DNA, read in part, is TGTGCCGGCAGCTCGAAGACAGAGGGGGCCTATGGC. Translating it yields CAGSSKTEGAYG. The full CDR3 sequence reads CAGSSKTEGAYGYTF.

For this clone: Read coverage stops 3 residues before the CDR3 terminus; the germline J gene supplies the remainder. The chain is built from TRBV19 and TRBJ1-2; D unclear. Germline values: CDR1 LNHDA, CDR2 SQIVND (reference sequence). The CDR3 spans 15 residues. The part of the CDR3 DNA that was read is TGTGCCAGTAGCTTCGACCATAGTGGTCTCAGCGAC. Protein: CASSFDHSGLSD. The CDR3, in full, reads CASSFDHSGLSDYTF. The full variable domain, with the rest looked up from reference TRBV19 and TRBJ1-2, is DGGITQSPKYLFRKEGQNVTLSCEQNLNHDAMYWYRQDPGQGLRLIYYSQIVNDFQKGDIAEGYSVSREKKESFPLTVTSAQKNPTAFYLCASSFDHSGLSDYTFGSGTRLTVV.

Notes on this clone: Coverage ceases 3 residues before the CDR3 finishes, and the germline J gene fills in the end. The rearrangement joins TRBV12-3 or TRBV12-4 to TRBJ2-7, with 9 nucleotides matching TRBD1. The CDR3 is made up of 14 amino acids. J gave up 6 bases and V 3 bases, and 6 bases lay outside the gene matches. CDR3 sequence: CASSLGQGPSEQYF. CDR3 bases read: TGTGCCAGCAGTTTGGGACAGGGTCCCTCCGAG.

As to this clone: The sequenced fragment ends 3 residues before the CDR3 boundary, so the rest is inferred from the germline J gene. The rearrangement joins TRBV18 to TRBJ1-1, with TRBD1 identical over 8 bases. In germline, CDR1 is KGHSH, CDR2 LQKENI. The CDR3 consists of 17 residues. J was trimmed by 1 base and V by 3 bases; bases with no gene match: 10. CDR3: CASSPRGRGPSNTEAFF. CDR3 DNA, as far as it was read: TGTGCCAGCTCACCCAGGGGGCGCGGTCCTTCGAACACTGAA. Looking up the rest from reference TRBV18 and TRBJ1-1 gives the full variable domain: NAGVMQNPRHLVRRRGQEARLRCSPMKGHSHVYWYRQLPEEGLKFMVYLQKENIIDESGMPKERFSAEFPKEGPSILRIQQVVRGDSAAYFCASSPRGRGPSNTEAFFGQGTRLTVV.

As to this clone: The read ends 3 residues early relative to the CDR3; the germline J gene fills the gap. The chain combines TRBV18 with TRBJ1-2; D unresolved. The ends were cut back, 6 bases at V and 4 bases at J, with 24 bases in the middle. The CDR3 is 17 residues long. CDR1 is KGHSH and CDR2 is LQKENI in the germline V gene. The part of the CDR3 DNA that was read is TGTGCCAGCTCTATAAATATCAATCGGGTTATCGGCTATGGC. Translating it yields CASSININRVIGYG. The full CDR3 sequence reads CASSININRVIGYGYTF.

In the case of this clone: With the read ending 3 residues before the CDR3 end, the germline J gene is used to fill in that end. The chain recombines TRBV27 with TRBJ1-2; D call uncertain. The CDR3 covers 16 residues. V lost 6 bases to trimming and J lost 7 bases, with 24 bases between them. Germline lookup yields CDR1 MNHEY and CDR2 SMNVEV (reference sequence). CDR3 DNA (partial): TGTGCCAGCAGCACTTCCCCTCTAGCCGGGGTGGGTGGC. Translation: CASSTSPLAGVGG. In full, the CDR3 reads CASSTSPLAGVGGYTF.

The CDR3 sequence is CASSPGQTTNEKLFF. The sequenced CDR3 bases are TGTGCCAGCAGCCCAGGACAGACAACTAATGAAAAG. The gene calls are TRBV11-2 and TRBJ2-2, with a weak D call TRBD1 (6 bases). The read halts 3 residues ahead of the CDR3 end, with the missing end drawn from the germline J gene. In germline, CDR1 is SGHAT, CDR2 FQNNGV. The CDR3 has 15 amino acids.

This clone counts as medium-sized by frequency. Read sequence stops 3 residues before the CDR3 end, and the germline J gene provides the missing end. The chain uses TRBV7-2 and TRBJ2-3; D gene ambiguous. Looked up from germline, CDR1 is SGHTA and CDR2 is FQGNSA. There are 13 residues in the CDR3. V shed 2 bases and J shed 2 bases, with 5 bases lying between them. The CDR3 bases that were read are TGTGCCAGCAGCTTATACATCACAGATACG. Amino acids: CASSLYITDT. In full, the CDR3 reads CASSLYITDTQYF.

The covered CDR3 bases are TGTGCCAGCAGTTTAGATCCCCGAGGCATCAACGTC. The encoded protein is CASSLDPRGINV. The full CDR3 is CASSLDPRGINVLTF. The chain is built from TRBV28 and TRBJ2-6; D ambiguous. The read finishes 3 residues shy of the CDR3 end, and the germline J gene is used to complete it. Trimming left V 2 bases short and J 9 bases short, with 14 bases between. Per germline, CDR1 MDHEN and CDR2 SYDVKM. The CDR3 extends over 15 amino acids.

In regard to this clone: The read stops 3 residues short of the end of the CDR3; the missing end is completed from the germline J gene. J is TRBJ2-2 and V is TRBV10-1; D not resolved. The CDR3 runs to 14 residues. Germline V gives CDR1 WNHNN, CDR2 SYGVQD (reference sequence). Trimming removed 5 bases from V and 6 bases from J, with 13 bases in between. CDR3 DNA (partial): TGCGCCAGCAGTACGGCGGTTGTATCCGGGGAG. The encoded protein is CASSTAVVSGE. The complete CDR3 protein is CASSTAVVSGELFF.

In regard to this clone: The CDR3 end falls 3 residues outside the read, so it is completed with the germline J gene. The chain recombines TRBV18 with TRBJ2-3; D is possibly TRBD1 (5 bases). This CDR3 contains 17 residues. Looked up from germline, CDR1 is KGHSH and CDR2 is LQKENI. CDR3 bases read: TGTGCCAGCTCACTAGCCTCCAGGGCCTATAGCAATCAGCCG. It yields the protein CASSLASRAYSNQP. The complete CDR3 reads CASSLASRAYSNQPQYF. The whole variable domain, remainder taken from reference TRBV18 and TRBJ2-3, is NAGVMQNPRHLVRRRGQEARLRCSPMKGHSHVYWYRQLPEEGLKFMVYLQKENIIDESGMPKERFSAEFPKEGPSILRIQQVVRGDSAAYFCASSLASRAYSNQPQYFGPGTRLTVL.

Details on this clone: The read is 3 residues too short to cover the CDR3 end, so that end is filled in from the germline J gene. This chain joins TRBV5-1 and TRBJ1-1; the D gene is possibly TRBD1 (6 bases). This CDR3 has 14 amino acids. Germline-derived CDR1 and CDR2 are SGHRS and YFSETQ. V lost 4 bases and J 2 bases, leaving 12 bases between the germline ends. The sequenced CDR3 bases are TGCGCCAGCAGCCCGGGACAAGAAAACACTGAA. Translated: CASSPGQENTE. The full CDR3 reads CASSPGQENTEAFF.

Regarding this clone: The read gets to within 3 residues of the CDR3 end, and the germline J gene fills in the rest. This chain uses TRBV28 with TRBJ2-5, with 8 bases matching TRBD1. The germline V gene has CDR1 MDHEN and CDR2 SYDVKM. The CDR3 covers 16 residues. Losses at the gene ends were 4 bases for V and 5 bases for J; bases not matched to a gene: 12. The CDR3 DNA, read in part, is TGTGCCAGCAGTTCCAACGGACAGGGATATGGGGAGACC. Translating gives CASSSNGQGYGET. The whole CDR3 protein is CASSSNGQGYGETQYF.

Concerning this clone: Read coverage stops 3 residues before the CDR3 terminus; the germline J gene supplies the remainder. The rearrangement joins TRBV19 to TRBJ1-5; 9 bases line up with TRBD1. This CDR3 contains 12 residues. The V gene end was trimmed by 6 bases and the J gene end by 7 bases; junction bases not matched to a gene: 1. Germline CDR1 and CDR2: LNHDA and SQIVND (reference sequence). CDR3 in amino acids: CASRDRGQPQHF. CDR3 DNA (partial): TGTGCCAGTAGGGACAGGGGCCAGCCC. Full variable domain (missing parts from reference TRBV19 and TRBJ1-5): DGGITQSPKYLFRKEGQNVTLSCEQNLNHDAMYWYRQDPGQGLRLIYYSQIVNDFQKGDIAEGYSVSREKKESFPLTVTSAQKNPTAFYLCASRDRGQPQHFGDGTRLSIL.

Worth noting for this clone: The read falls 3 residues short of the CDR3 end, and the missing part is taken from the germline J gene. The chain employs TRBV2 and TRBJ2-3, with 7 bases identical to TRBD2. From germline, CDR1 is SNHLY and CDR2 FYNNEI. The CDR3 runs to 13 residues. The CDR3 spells CASSLGGWETQYF. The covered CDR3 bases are TGTGCCAGCAGCCTCGGGGGGTGGGAGACG.

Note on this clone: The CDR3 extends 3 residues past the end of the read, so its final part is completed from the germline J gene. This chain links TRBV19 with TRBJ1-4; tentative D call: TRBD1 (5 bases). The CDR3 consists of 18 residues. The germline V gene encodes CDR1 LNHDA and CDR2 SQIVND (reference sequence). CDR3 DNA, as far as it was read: TGTGCCAGTAGTATAGATGGCCCCCGTCGCTCTGGGGCCAACGTA. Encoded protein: CASSIDGPRRSGANV. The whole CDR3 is CASSIDGPRRSGANVLFF.